These T cell receptor beta chains were read from a single sample in a study of patients and donors after allogeneic stem cell transplantation. MiXCR, run by TCRdb on the RT-PCR reads, gives a single entry per CDR3 protein. In the table there are 95,000 to 120,000 distinct CDR3 sequences, 35% of which are singletons. The sequenced sample consisted of blood, either unsorted or a sorted T cell fraction (not recorded which). The receptor set was obtained from a human donor who was either an allogeneic HSCT recipient or a stem cell or donor lymphocyte infusion donor (not recorded which). It is not recorded whose cells these are; they may come from a transplant donor. CDR3s include the opening cysteine and the closing phenylalanine or tryptophan.

CDR3	V	J
CAIRGGQDTEAFF	TRBV7-9	TRBJ1-1
CASSYSPQGQDSPLHF	TRBV6-5	TRBJ1-6
CSVSLGLTNTEAFF	TRBV29-1	TRBJ1-1
CASSLTGAGETQYF	TRBV12-3/TRBV12-4	TRBJ2-5
CSVEGTAYEQYF	TRBV29-1	TRBJ2-7
CASSFHTGTSAQETQYF	TRBV12-3/TRBV12-4	TRBJ2-5
CASYLTGSNEKLFF	TRBV6-6	TRBJ1-4
CATSASGSRNEQFF	TRBV24-1	TRBJ2-1
CASSLWTDGEQYF	TRBV7-9	TRBJ2-7
CASSQRLAASSYNEQFF	TRBV4-3	TRBJ2-1
CASSLGPNYNEQFF	TRBV5-1	TRBJ2-1
CALREGAKNIQYF	TRBV30	TRBJ2-4
CSARDSGTVNNEQFF	TRBV20-1	TRBJ2-1
CSVSGGQVFDTQYF	TRBV29-1	TRBJ2-3
CASSVESSYNSPLHF	TRBV9	TRBJ1-6
CAIRPGLAVQETQYF	TRBV10-3	TRBJ2-5
CASSIDQGTGADTQYF	TRBV19	TRBJ2-3
CASSPGPLGETQYF	TRBV28	TRBJ2-5
CASSLVSAGYTF	TRBV7-9	TRBJ1-2